Sequencing of this T cell receptor beta chain was carried out in a study of cytomegalovirus exposure and HLA in healthy donors. Per the germline V gene, CDR1 is SQVTM and CDR2 is ANQGSEA. The CDR3 has 12 amino acids. V lost 3 bases and J lost 6, with 12 bases in between. Both 60 Vbeta primers and 13 Jbeta primers went into the PCR. Measured with immunoSEQ multiplex PCR; TCRdb has only the in-frame clones, and not every one. The table lists 90,000 to 100,000 clones, around 72% of them singletons, with 1.5% to 2% in the top ten. Findings and limits, study-wide: Analysis was performed later, and it showed HLA-associated TCR beta chains to be more clonally expanded than equally common others. Cytomegalovirus association was listed for under 200 TCR beta chains.

On this clone: Its antigen is unknown.

Healthy bone marrow donors made up the donor group. This clonotype originated in a male donor in good health and CMV-seronegative. The sequenced sample consisted of PBMCs. V usage is TRBV29-1 and J usage is TRBJ2-7; tentative D call: TRBD2 (6 bases). Here the CDR3 DNA reads TGCAGCGTTGACGGGCAAGCGGGCGAGCAGTACTTC. As protein: CSVDGQAGEQYF.